This TCR beta chain was recorded in a study of blood T cell repertoires in COVID-19. As for the study in general: Sample material is recorded as cDNA or gDNA derived from T cells, B-cell-depleted T cells, or PBMCs.

In the original workflow: Amplified reference gene primers provided the basis for estimating nucleated cell counts. The table came from immunoSEQ multiplex PCR; TCRdb's copy has only in-frame clones and leaves some out. The V and J calls and the clone size are those of that table, but D and trimming were determined from the DNA. The repertoire consists of just under 65,000 clones, with more than 70% occurring once and the leading ten covering just under 6.5%. Sequenced material: peripheral blood. The receptor's source is a human donor in a cohort sampled during active COVID-19.

DNA of the CDR3: TGCGCCAGCAGCTTGGGCCAGAACCAGGGTGGCTACACCTTC. Amino acid sequence: CASSLGQNQGGYTF. V gene TRBV5-1 combines with J gene TRBJ1-2; TRBD1 is a possible D gene (5 bases). Trimming stripped 0 bases from V and 7 bases from J, with 13 bases between. This CDR3 is built from 14 residues. Looked up from germline, CDR1 is SGHRS and CDR2 is YFSETQ.